The 5 T cell receptor beta chains below were found in one sample sequenced in a study of blood T cell repertoires in COVID-19. Libraries were prepared by immunoSEQ multiplex PCR; TCRdb keeps only in-frame clonotypes and omits some of them. The table records about 340,000 clones, approximately 90% of them present only once. Sequenced input: peripheral blood. These receptors were taken from a woman between 18 and 29 years old who had recovered from COVID-19.

The chain is built from TRBV4-1 and TRBJ2-2, with a tentative D call TRBD1 (6 bases). The V end lost 4 bases, the J end lost 5 bases, and 11 bases lay between the germline ends. CDR3 size: 14 residues. Looked up from germline, CDR1 is MGHRA and CDR2 is YSYEKL. CDR3 in DNA: TGCGCCAGCAGCCTACTACAGGGTACCGGGGAGCTGTTTTTT. Encoded protein: CASSLLQGTGELFF.

The V gene is TRBV6-5, the J gene TRBJ1-1; D perhaps matches TRBD1 (6 bases). V was trimmed by 4 bases and J by 10 bases, leaving 16 bases between them. The CDR3 extends over 13 amino acids. Germline CDR1 and CDR2: MNHEY and SVGAGI. In DNA form, the CDR3 reads TGTGCCAGCAGTTCCGAACAGGGATTTCGAGCTTTCTTT. It encodes CASSSEQGFRAFF.

V gene TRBV21-1 combines with J gene TRBJ2-7; the D call of TRBD2 is as the table states it, not checked on the DNA. TRBV21-1 constitutes a pseudogene. The CDR3 has 19 amino acids. This CDR3 reads CASSRGIFSGKDASPEQYV. The DNA of the CDR3 is TGTGCCAGCAGCAGGGGTATTTTTAGCGGGAAGGATGCCTCTCCCGAGCAGTACGTC.

V gene TRBV30 combines with J gene TRBJ2-3; possible D gene TRBD1, 6 bases. The CDR3 sequence is 15 residues long. Germline CDR1 GTSNPN, CDR2 SVGIG (reference sequence). Trimming stripped 3 bases from V and 2 bases from J, with 15 bases between. DNA for the CDR3: TGTGCCTGGAGCGAGACCGGGACATCCACAGATACGCAGTATTTT. Translating it yields CAWSETGTSTDTQYF.

This sequence joins TRBV5-4 and TRBJ2-1, with 10 bases lining up with TRBD2. J was trimmed by 8 bases and V by 0 bases; bases with no gene match: 5. The germline CDR1 and CDR2 sequences are SGHNT and YYREEE (reference sequence). CDR3 length equals 15 residues. The CDR3 region is CASSLAALAGDEQFF. As DNA, the CDR3 is TGTGCCAGCAGCTTGGCTGCCCTAGCGGGGGATGAGCAGTTCTTC. Supplemented by reference TRBV5-4 and TRBJ2-1, the full variable domain reads ETGVTQSPTHLIKTRGQQVTLRCSSQSGHNTVSWYQQALGQGPQFIFQYYREEENGRGNFPPRFSGLQFPNYSSELNVNALELDDSALYLCASSLAALAGDEQFFGPGTRLTVL.